These 32 T cell receptor beta chains share one sample of origin, sequenced in a study of blood T cell repertoires in COVID-19. Assay used: immunoSEQ multiplex PCR; TCRdb lists only in-frame clones, some missing. The table lists under 150,000 clones, roughly 83% of them singletons. Material for sequencing was peripheral blood. Receptor source: a woman at least 80 years old with acute or convalescent COVID-19.

In DNA form, the CDR3 reads TGTGCCAGCAGCTTCGACAGGGGAAGCACAGATACGCAGTATTTT. Its translation is CASSFDRGSTDTQYF. V gene TRBV5-4 combines with J gene TRBJ2-3; 8 bases are shared with TRBD1. CDR3 length: 15 residues. Per germline, CDR1 SGHNT and CDR2 YYREEE (reference sequence). V lost 2 bases and J lost 0; bases outside the gene matches: 2.

The chain couples TRBV4-3 to TRBJ1-5; 8 bases map to TRBD1. V lost 3 bases and J lost 5; bases outside the gene matches: 6. There are 15 residues in the CDR3. The germline V gene has CDR1 LGHNA and CDR2 YSLEER. CDR3: CASSQGTGGHQPQHF. CDR3 DNA sequence: TGCGCCAGCAGCCAGGGTACAGGGGGGCATCAGCCCCAGCATTTT.

This clone showed up just a few times. The chain couples TRBV5-4 to TRBJ2-5; perhaps TRBD2 as D (6 bases). V lost 4 bases to trimming and J lost 2 bases, with 15 bases between them. Per germline, CDR1 SGHNT and CDR2 YYREEE (reference sequence). The CDR3 is 15 residues long. This chain's CDR3 is CASSRVSGGQETQYF. DNA for the CDR3: TGTGCCAGCAGCCGCGTTAGTGGAGGGCAAGAGACCCAGTACTTC.

The chain uses TRBV2 and TRBJ2-1; weak D call: TRBD1 (6 bases). CDR3 length equals 11 residues. Trimming pared 8 bases from V and 9 bases from J, leaving 11 bases between. Germline loops: CDR1 SNHLY, CDR2 FYNNEI. The CDR3 reads CASGVGGEQFF. DNA for the CDR3: TGTGCCAGCGGAGTAGGGGGTGAGCAGTTCTTC.

V gene TRBV7-2 combines with J gene TRBJ2-7; D is perhaps TRBD1 (6 bases). The germline V gene encodes CDR1 SGHTA and CDR2 FQGNSA. Deletions cut 3 bases from V and 6 bases from J, with 15 bases between. The CDR3 is 14 amino acids. DNA of the CDR3: TGTGCCAGCAGCTTTGAGGGGGTCTTCCCCGAGCAGTACTTC. Encoded protein: CASSFEGVFPEQYF. Full variable domain (missing parts from reference TRBV7-2 and TRBJ2-7): GAGVSQSPSNKVTEKGKDVELRCDPISGHTALYWYRQSLGQGLEFLIYFQGNSAPDKSGLPSDRFSAERTGGSVSTLTIQRTQQEDSAVYLCASSFEGVFPEQYFGPGTRLTVT.

This chain joins TRBV28 and TRBJ1-5; 9 bases are shared with TRBD1. J was trimmed by 6 bases and V by 2 bases; bases with no gene match: 8. The CDR3 length is 16 residues. Germline V gene lookup returns CDR1 MDHEN and CDR2 SYDVKM. DNA of the CDR3: TGTGCCAGCAGTTTAGTAGGACAGGGGAGGATTCAGCCCCAGCATTTT. It encodes CASSLVGQGRIQPQHF. Full variable domain (missing parts from reference TRBV28 and TRBJ1-5): DVKVTQSSRYLVKRTGEKVFLECVQDMDHENMFWYRQDPGLGLRLIYFSYDVKMKEKGDIPEGYSVSREKKERFSLILESASTNQTSMYLCASSLVGQGRIQPQHFGDGTRLSIL.

This rearrangement joins TRBV7-9 to TRBJ1-4; no clear D gene. CDR1 is SEHNR, CDR2 FQNEAQ, per germline (reference sequence). The CDR3 is 12 amino acids. Trimming cost V 5 bases and J 10 bases, with 11 bases left between them. CDR3 sequence: CASSPPAGKLFF. Here the CDR3 DNA reads TGTGCCAGCAGCCCTCCCGCGGGAAAACTGTTTTTT.

The CDR3 bases are TGTGCCGCCGGGACACGGAACACTGAAGCTTTCTTT. It translates to CAAGTRNTEAFF. V usage is TRBV10-3 and J usage is TRBJ1-1; TRBD1 is a possible D gene (6 bases). This CDR3 spans 12 amino acids. V was shortened by 11 bases and J by 1 base, with 11 bases between the two germline ends. The germline V gene has CDR1 ENHRY and CDR2 SYGVKD.

The chain couples TRBV5-1 to TRBJ2-3; the D is unclear. The germline CDR1 and CDR2 sequences are SGHRS and YFSETQ. The CDR3 sequence is 14 residues long. Trimming left V 7 bases short and J 1 base short, with 13 bases between. The CDR3 sequence: CASALIQGTDTQYF. As DNA, the CDR3 is TGCGCCAGCGCCTTGATTCAGGGCACAGATACGCAGTATTTT.

The chain couples TRBV6-5 to TRBJ2-3; TRBD1 is a possible D gene (5 bases). The CDR3 runs 14 residues. The ends were cut back, 6 bases at V and 2 bases at J, with 12 bases in the middle. Germline CDR1 MNHEY, CDR2 SVGAGI. CDR3 bases: TGTGCCAGCAGCCCCAGGGATATCACAGATACGCAGTATTTT. Translating it yields CASSPRDITDTQYF.

The chain joins TRBV9 to TRBJ2-1; TRBD2 matches at 10 bases. V shed 1 base and J 7 bases; nucleotides not matched to a gene: 5. The germline V gene has CDR1 SGDLS and CDR2 YYNGEE. The CDR3 is 15 residues long. The CDR3 here is CASSVWLAGENEQFF. CDR3 bases: TGTGCCAGCAGCGTATGGCTAGCGGGAGAAAATGAGCAGTTCTTC. The variable domain in full, completed from reference TRBV9 and TRBJ2-1, reads DSGVTQTPKHLITATGQRVTLRCSPRSGDLSVYWYQQSLDQGLQFLIQYYNGEERAKGNILERFSAQQFPDLHSELNLSSLELGDSALYFCASSVWLAGENEQFFGPGTRLTVL.

The J gene is TRBJ2-7, the V gene TRBV2; 9 nucleotides agree with TRBD1. Unmatched junction bases numbered 5, after V lost 7 bases and J lost 4 bases. This CDR3 comprises 13 residues. Germline V gene lookup returns CDR1 SNHLY and CDR2 FYNNEI. This chain's CDR3 is CASKRDRAYEQYF. The CDR3 DNA reads as TGTGCCAGCAAGAGGGACAGGGCTTACGAGCAGTACTTC.

V is TRBV5-1 and J is TRBJ2-2; maybe TRBD2 (5 bases). The CDR3 is made up of 15 amino acids. The V end was cut by 0 bases, the J end by 5 bases, with 11 bases between. From germline, CDR1 is SGHRS and CDR2 YFSETQ. This CDR3 is CASSLGNWETGELFF. CDR3 DNA sequence: TGCGCCAGCAGCTTGGGCAATTGGGAGACCGGGGAGCTGTTTTTT.

The chain joins TRBV6-2 or TRBV6-3 to TRBJ1-5; the match to TRBD1 covers 10 bases. The CDR3 covers 15 residues. Germline V lookup: CDR1 MNHEY, CDR2 SVGEGT. Trimming at V came to 5 bases and at J to 7 bases, leaving 8 bases not matched to a gene. CDR3 in amino acids: CASSALDRGNQPQHF. The DNA of the CDR3 is TGTGCCAGCAGTGCCCTGGACAGGGGGAACCAGCCCCAGCATTTT.

The V call is TRBV7-2, the J call TRBJ2-7; 9 bases are shared with TRBD2. J lost 4 bases, V lost 6 bases, and 10 bases had no gene match. The CDR3 runs to 15 residues. Germline assignment: CDR1 SGHTA and CDR2 FQGNSA. The CDR3 reads CASSARAGGSYEQYF. CDR3 in DNA: TGTGCCAGCAGTGCTCGTGCGGGGGGGTCATACGAGCAGTACTTC. Complete variable domain (other parts from reference TRBV7-2 and TRBJ2-7): GAGVSQSPSNKVTEKGKDVELRCDPISGHTALYWYRQSLGQGLEFLIYFQGNSAPDKSGLPSDRFSAERTGGSVSTLTIQRTQQEDSAVYLCASSARAGGSYEQYFGPGTRLTVT.

The chain is built from TRBV11-2 and TRBJ2-1; 13 nucleotides agree with TRBD2. This CDR3 has 15 residues. V dropped 5 bases and J dropped 5; count of bases not matched to a gene: 3. Germline CDR1 reads SGHAT; CDR2 reads FQNNGV. CDR3 sequence reads: CASSRGLAGNNEQFF. CDR3 bases: TGTGCCAGCAGCAGGGGACTAGCGGGGAACAATGAGCAGTTCTTC.

The CDR3 DNA reads as TGTGCCAGCAGCCCCAGGCGTGTAGCGGGGAACCAAGAGACCCAGTACTTC. This translates into CASSPRRVAGNQETQYF. The chain links TRBV7-6 to TRBJ2-5; TRBD2 matches at 8 bases. V lost 5 bases and J lost 0; bases outside the gene matches: 11. CDR1 and CDR2 (germline): SGHVS, FNYEAQ. The CDR3 extends over 17 amino acids.

The chain uses TRBV3-1 (or the pseudogene TRBV3-2) and TRBJ2-1; TRBD2 matches at 9 bases. Trimming removed 2 bases from V and 9 bases from J; junction bases left unmatched: 14. CDR3 length: 17 amino acids. Germline CDR1 reads LGHDT; CDR2 reads YNNKEL (reference sequence). CDR3 sequence: CASSQFLPASGTGEQFF. The CDR3 DNA follows: TGTGCCAGCAGCCAATTTCTTCCGGCTAGCGGGACGGGTGAGCAGTTCTTC.

This clone appeared a few times. The rearrangement uses TRBV9 and TRBJ2-3; D might be TRBD2 (6 bases). The CDR3 has 13 residues. Germline CDR1 reads SGDLS; CDR2 reads YYNGEE. V was pared by 4 bases and J by 4 bases, with 10 bases between. CDR3 sequence: CASSWDSADTQYF. In nucleotides, the CDR3 is TGTGCCAGCAGCTGGGACTCTGCAGATACGCAGTATTTT. Together with reference TRBV9 and TRBJ2-3, the CDR3 gives the full variable domain: DSGVTQTPKHLITATGQRVTLRCSPRSGDLSVYWYQQSLDQGLQFLIQYYNGEERAKGNILERFSAQQFPDLHSELNLSSLELGDSALYFCASSWDSADTQYFGPGTRLTVL.

This clone was observed a handful of times. CDR3 sequence: CASSPPGAYGYTF. In nucleotides, the CDR3 is TGTGCCAGCTCACCACCTGGGGCCTATGGCTACACCTTC. The chain combines TRBV18 with TRBJ1-2; the D gene is possibly TRBD1 (5 bases). Germline CDR1 KGHSH, CDR2 LQKENI. Trimming shortened V by 0 bases and J by 4 bases, and 6 bases separated the two germline ends. The length of the CDR3 is 13 residues. Full variable domain (missing parts from reference TRBV18 and TRBJ1-2): NAGVMQNPRHLVRRRGQEARLRCSPMKGHSHVYWYRQLPEEGLKFMVYLQKENIIDESGMPKERFSAEFPKEGPSILRIQQVVRGDSAAYFCASSPPGAYGYTFGSGTRLTVV.

In DNA, the CDR3 is TGTGCCAGCACTCGGGGGGCCCCCTACGAGCAGTACTTC. It specifies CASTRGAPYEQYF. The J gene is TRBJ2-7, the V gene TRBV7-9; D possibly corresponds to TRBD2 (7 bases). In germline, CDR1 is SEHNR, CDR2 FQNEAQ (reference sequence). The germline V and J ends were trimmed by 7 bases and 2 bases, with 12 bases remaining between them. The CDR3 sequence is 13 residues long.

This clone was recorded only once. This rearrangement joins TRBV27 to TRBJ2-7, with 9 bases lining up with TRBD1. This CDR3 contains 15 residues. V dropped 2 bases and J dropped 0; count of bases not matched to a gene: 2. The germline CDR1 and CDR2 sequences are MNHEY and SMNVEV (reference sequence). CDR3 loop: CASSLLGQGSYEQYF. CDR3 nucleotides: TGTGCCAGCAGTTTACTGGGACAGGGCTCCTACGAGCAGTACTTC.

This clone was seen a handful of times. V and J are TRBV2 and TRBJ2-3; 10 bases are shared with TRBD2. Germline values: CDR1 SNHLY, CDR2 FYNNEI. V gave up 3 bases and J gave up 6 bases; unmatched junction bases: 6. This CDR3 region has 15 residues. CDR3 loop: CASSEERGGLDTQYF. The CDR3 DNA reads as TGTGCCAGCAGTGAGGAGCGGGGGGGCCTCGATACGCAGTATTTT. Variable domain in full (rest from reference TRBV2 and TRBJ2-3): EPEVTQTPSHQVTQMGQEVILRCVPISNHLYFYWYRQILGQKVEFLVSFYNNEISEKSEIFDDQFSVERPDGSNFTLKIRSTKLEDSAMYFCASSEERGGLDTQYFGPGTRLTVL.

V gene TRBV7-2 combines with J gene TRBJ1-2, with D hard to call. The CDR3 loop spans 12 amino acids. Germline CDR1 reads SGHTA; CDR2 reads FQGNSA. The ends were cut back, 5 bases at V and 4 bases at J, with 8 bases in the middle. CDR3 protein: CASSETSYGYTF. The CDR3 DNA reads TGTGCCAGCAGCGAGACATCCTATGGCTACACCTTC.

This clone was recorded once. The genes are TRBV6-6 and TRBJ2-7; 7 bases are shared with TRBD1. Germline V CDR1 and CDR2: MNHNY, SVGAGI (reference sequence). The CDR3 totals 15 residues. The J segment lost 2 bases and the V segment lost 1 base, leaving 5 bases of the junction unmatched. CDR3 nucleotide sequence: TGTGCCAGCAGTTACTGGGACAGCCCTACCTACGAGCAGTACTTC. It codes for CASSYWDSPTYEQYF.

This chain uses TRBV11-2 with TRBJ1-1; D is unresolved. Germline lookup yields CDR1 SGHAT and CDR2 FQNNGV. CDR3 length: 12 residues. Trimming removed 5 bases from V and 5 bases from J, with 9 bases in between. CDR3 sequence: CASSLYNTEAFF. In DNA, the CDR3 is TGTGCCAGCAGCCTATATAATACTGAAGCTTTCTTT.

The rearrangement links TRBV4-3 to TRBJ2-2; perhaps TRBD1 as D (5 bases). Trimming took off 0 bases at V and 1 base at J, with 9 bases between the two ends. Germline CDR1 and CDR2: LGHNA and YSLEER. This CDR3 has 16 residues. The CDR3 DNA is TGCGCCAGCAGCCAAGAGACAGTCCAGAACACCGGGGAGCTGTTTTTT. Its translation: CASSQETVQNTGELFF.

V and J are TRBV7-2 and TRBJ2-7; TRBD2 matches at 8 bases. The CDR3 has 16 amino acids. V was pared by 5 bases and J by 3 bases, with 12 bases of the junction left unmatched. Germline values: CDR1 SGHTA, CDR2 FQGNSA. The CDR3 region is CASSPRQIAGIYEQYF. CDR3 in DNA: TGTGCCAGCAGCCCAAGACAGATAGCGGGGATCTACGAGCAGTACTTC.

There are many counts of this clone. J is TRBJ1-6 and V is TRBV2; tentatively, D is TRBD1 (6 bases). V dropped 7 bases and J dropped 7 bases, with 20 bases sitting between them. Per germline, CDR1 SNHLY and CDR2 FYNNEI. This CDR3 spans 16 amino acids. The CDR3 DNA is TGTGCCAGCATTAACGAACAGGGTTCCTCAAATTCACCCCTCCACTTT. Protein product: CASINEQGSSNSPLHF.

The chain uses TRBV5-1 and TRBJ2-5, with unresolved D. CDR1 is SGHRS, CDR2 YFSETQ, per germline. The CDR3 is 13 amino acids. V gave up 4 bases and J gave up 3 bases, with 10 bases separating them. CDR3 sequence reads: CASSATSEETQYF. CDR3 in DNA: TGCGCCAGCAGCGCAACCTCAGAAGAGACCCAGTACTTC.

The rearrangement links TRBV19 to TRBJ2-5; 15 nucleotides align to TRBD2. This CDR3 is built from 15 residues. Germline V gene lookup returns CDR1 LNHDA and CDR2 SQIVND (reference sequence). J gave up 3 bases and V 10 bases, and 6 bases lay outside the gene matches. CDR3 sequence (DNA): TGTGCCACCCGGGGACTAGCGGGGGGAGAAGAGACCCAGTACTTC. This codes for CATRGLAGGEETQYF.

The table lists this clone with a few counts. V gene TRBV27 combines with J gene TRBJ2-7; perhaps TRBD1 as D (6 bases). The CDR3 spans 14 residues. The germline V and J ends were trimmed by 5 bases and 3 bases, with 14 bases remaining between them. Germline CDR1 and CDR2: MNHEY and SMNVEV (reference sequence). This CDR3 is CASSLLTGIYEQYF. The CDR3 region has the DNA TGTGCCAGCAGTCTCCTTACAGGGATCTACGAGCAGTACTTC.